This T cell receptor beta chain stems from a study of OX40 agonist ivuxolimab in advanced cancers. The study in broad terms: Ivuxolimab was a fully human IgG2 agonistic monoclonal antibody targeting the costimulatory receptor OX40 (CD134). Intravenous ivuxolimab was administered to patients every 2 weeks at six dose levels: 0.01, 0.1, 0.3, 1.5, 3 and 10 mg/kg. Of the approximately 54 dose-escalation patients, hepatocellular carcinoma was present in roughly 19, melanoma in approximately 15, renal cell carcinoma in 9 and head and neck cancer in 9. A male proportion of almost 85% and a mean age of approximately 58 years, ranging from about 20 to 80, were recorded for the dose-escalation cohort. Prior anti-PD-1, anti-PD-L1 or anti-CTLA-4 therapy was permitted, and checkpoint inhibitors had been received by around 40% of dose-escalation patients. Partial responses occurred in three dose-escalation patients: two with cutaneous melanoma and one with hepatocellular carcinoma. Peripheral TCRbeta sequencing was intended to test whether TCR sequence diversity was altered and clonal T-cell expansion was caused by ivuxolimab. The paper covers the monotherapy dose-escalation part of the phase I ivuxolimab trial, which included N of about 50 patients.

Trimming removed 1 base from V and 1 base from J; the gene matches leave 4 bases unexplained. The CDR1 and CDR2 encoded by the germline V gene (reference sequence) are SEHNR and FQNEAQ. The CDR3 has 16 amino acids, counting the end cysteine and phenylalanine. Only the CDR3 part of the read is kept: 48 bases, read in frame from the first base. What the work shows at the level of the full study, not this receptor alone: On average, CD8+ T cells showed more expanded clones than CD4+ T cells after ivuxolimab. In partial responders in the 0.1-3.0 mg/kg groups, normalized peripheral clonal expansion was found to be among the lowest, especially among CD8+ T cells. Antigen specificity was not determined for the clonally expanded peripheral T cells. At doses of 0.1 to 3.0 mg/kg, clonal expansion of both CD4+ and CD8+ blood T cells was observed from baseline to week 6. Low levels of normalized T-cell clonal expansion were also shown by some nonresponding patients.

With respect to this clone: It has no known antigen specificity. No much larger clone is present one base from it, and per-base qualities are unavailable.

Genomic DNA was extracted from sorted cells for sequencing of the TCRbeta CDR3 region. The immunoSEQ Assay was used to sequence the TCRbeta CDR3 regions. Drawn from immuneACCESS, this table holds only the in-frame rearrangements with V and J called that TCRdb kept. Clones are partly lost; checked studies trace under half to an unresolved V gene and leave the rest unexplained. The sample data list 89,000 or so clones, and around 88% of these were observed just once. Together, the top ten hold approximately 0.76% of the sample. Patients with autoimmune disease history or receiving systemic immunosuppression were excluded from the trial. Peripheral blood for TCR sequencing was collected from all dose cohorts at baseline, on cycle 4 day 1, and on cycle 7 day 1. Samples were obtained from an open-label, multicenter, first-in-human phase I dose-escalation trial of ivuxolimab. Adults with locally advanced or metastatic head and neck squamous cell, hepatocellular, melanoma or renal cell carcinoma were enrolled in the trial. CD4+ and CD8+ T cells were sorted separately from peripheral blood before TCR sequencing.

The sequence was obtained from an adult with an advanced solid tumor such as melanoma, head and neck, liver or kidney cancer. The rearranged segments are TRBV7-9 and TRBJ2-4; the junction holds 7 bases that match TRBD1. Sequences were derived from CD4+ or CD8+ T cells sorted from blood, sampled in a trial of the OX40 agonist ivuxolimab. The DNA reads as follows: TGTGCCAGCAGCTTAGATGAGGGGGCGGCCAAAAACATTCAGTACTTC. Protein translation: CASSLDEGAAKNIQYF. Extended through the reference TRBV7-9 and TRBJ2-4 proteins, this CDR3 yields the full variable domain: DTGVSQNPRHKITKRGQNVTFRCDPISEHNRLYWYRQTLGQGPEFLTYFQNEAQLEKSRLLSDRFSAERPKGSFSTLEIQRTEQGDSAMYLCASSLDEGAAKNIQYFGAGTRLSVL.